The rows below give T cell receptor beta chains drawn from one sample of a study of metastatic and nonmetastatic thyroid tumors. TCRdb reprocessed the PCR reads via MiXCR. Of tens of thousands of clones listed, 17% are singletons. Material: blood. All receptors come from a male donor with papillary thyroid cancer or a benign thyroid nodule (not recorded which). Some clones in this sample may be carry-over from other donors' samples. The CDR3 runs from the conserved cysteine through the conserved F or W. Clone size appears in some rows only: once, few, many, or a class for an expanded clone.

CDR3 length: 15; clone size: many; V gene: TRBV5-1; CDR3 protein: CASSLRTSGAYEQYF
CDR3 length: 14; clone size: many; V gene: TRBV28; CDR3 protein: CASSLQGSHYGYTF
CDR3 length: 12; clone size: NA; V gene: TRBV9; CDR3 protein: CASSGSSWTEFF
CDR3 length: 15; clone size: few; V gene: TRBV24-1; CDR3 protein: CATPTVDPYNSPLHF
CDR3 length: 16; clone size: many; V gene: TRBV19; CDR3 protein: CASSIRGQGGADTQYF
CDR3 length: 12; clone size: NA; V gene: TRBV7-9; CDR3 protein: CASSPKLPEAFF
CDR3 length: 15; clone size: many; V gene: TRBV7-2; CDR3 protein: CASSLNLDPQETQYF
CDR3 length: 14; clone size: many; V gene: TRBV12-3/TRBV12-4; CDR3 protein: CASTPGGADYGYTF
CDR3 length: 15; clone size: many; V gene: TRBV7-9; CDR3 protein: CASSTLTGGNEKLFF
CDR3 length: 15; clone size: many; V gene: TRBV24-1; CDR3 protein: CATQGPDSSYNEQFF
CDR3 length: 14; clone size: many; V gene: TRBV25-1; CDR3 protein: CASRTDRGNEKLFF
CDR3 length: 16; clone size: NA; V gene: TRBV19; CDR3 protein: CASSPRTSGMPYEQYF
CDR3 length: 14; clone size: many; V gene: TRBV7-3; CDR3 protein: CASSLNAGGTEAFF
CDR3 length: 13; clone size: few; V gene: TRBV6-1; CDR3 protein: CASGSPLAETQYF
CDR3 length: 14; clone size: few; V gene: TRBV7-9; CDR3 protein: CASSLYGANSPLHF
CDR3 length: 15; clone size: many; V gene: TRBV5-1; CDR3 protein: CASSSRQGSYNEQFF
CDR3 length: 16; clone size: many; V gene: TRBV6-1; CDR3 protein: CASSEILAGAADTQYF
CDR3 length: 17; clone size: NA; V gene: TRBV6-1; CDR3 protein: CAGRATSGMERTGELFF
CDR3 length: 15; clone size: many; V gene: TRBV7-6; CDR3 protein: CASSKAIAGDYEQYF
CDR3 length: 15; clone size: many; V gene: TRBV6-1; CDR3 protein: CASRGNLPRTDTQYF
CDR3 length: 18; clone size: many; V gene: TRBV2; CDR3 protein: CASSPFGTGGTQQETQYF
CDR3 length: 15; clone size: NA; V gene: TRBV27; CDR3 protein: CASSLGTALLYEQYF
CDR3 length: 14; clone size: many; V gene: TRBV7-9; CDR3 protein: CAGTEIATNEKLFF
CDR3 length: 13; clone size: NA; V gene: TRBV6-1; CDR3 protein: CASSDRSVYTQYF
CDR3 length: 14; clone size: few; V gene: TRBV7-8; CDR3 protein: CASSRYRAYQPQHF
CDR3 length: 18; clone size: few; V gene: TRBV6-6; CDR3 protein: CASSYCDLGGAGANVLTF
CDR3 length: 14; clone size: NA; V gene: TRBV6-1; CDR3 protein: CASSYPHSGDEQFF
CDR3 length: 13; clone size: many; V gene: TRBV20-1; CDR3 protein: CSARDEQGYEQYF
CDR3 length: 14; clone size: medium-sized; V gene: TRBV20-1; CDR3 protein: CSARVWRQYNEQFF
CDR3 length: 14; clone size: many; V gene: TRBV7-6; CDR3 protein: CASSSRGSGNTIYF
CDR3 length: 16; clone size: NA; V gene: TRBV20-1; CDR3 protein: CSAIYAHRGSNTEAFF
CDR3 length: 15; clone size: medium-sized; V gene: TRBV19; CDR3 protein: CASKGLAGLYNEQFF
CDR3 length: 15; clone size: many; V gene: TRBV14; CDR3 protein: CASSQTGTGGLEQYF
CDR3 length: 15; clone size: many; V gene: TRBV5-1; CDR3 protein: CASSLPTGGPSPLHF
CDR3 length: 14; clone size: few; V gene: TRBV19; CDR3 protein: CASSQRAMTDTQYF
CDR3 length: 20; clone size: many; V gene: TRBV5-1; CDR3 protein: CASSPGPWALNQSYNSPLHF
CDR3 length: 15; clone size: many; V gene: TRBV20-1; CDR3 protein: CSARDHARSSYEQYF
CDR3 length: 14; clone size: medium-sized; V gene: TRBV2; CDR3 protein: CASMDGASSYEQYF
CDR3 length: 16; clone size: NA; V gene: TRBV19; CDR3 protein: CASRGNAGTGNTEAFF
CDR3 length: 16; clone size: few; V gene: TRBV24-1; CDR3 protein: CATSDPGTGGVNEQFF
CDR3 length: 13; clone size: many; V gene: TRBV5-6; CDR3 protein: CASSLTGNQPQHF
CDR3 length: 15; clone size: medium-sized; V gene: TRBV6-1; CDR3 protein: CASSRLAGGEETQYF
CDR3 length: 13; clone size: few; V gene: TRBV28; CDR3 protein: CASSSPRAQPQHF
CDR3 length: 13; clone size: NA; V gene: TRBV29-1; CDR3 protein: CSVNAGAGGDLFF
CDR3 length: 15; clone size: many; V gene: TRBV18; CDR3 protein: CASSPDRDSNQPQHF
CDR3 length: 17; clone size: many; V gene: TRBV2; CDR3 protein: CASFGMGGTADYNEQFF
CDR3 length: 16; clone size: medium-sized; V gene: TRBV6-5; CDR3 protein: CASSYVRTGGGYGYTF
CDR3 length: 15; clone size: many; V gene: TRBV2; CDR3 protein: CASSTGLYSNQPQHF
CDR3 length: 17; clone size: NA; V gene: TRBV3-1; CDR3 protein: CASSAGYLYEGNQPQHF
CDR3 length: 17; clone size: many; V gene: TRBV9; CDR3 protein: CASSYRALAGGSDTQYF
CDR3 length: 14; clone size: few; V gene: TRBV4-1; CDR3 protein: CASSQGVPGDTQYF
CDR3 length: 14; clone size: few; V gene: TRBV28; CDR3 protein: CASSSGLFNEKLFF
CDR3 length: 14; clone size: NA; V gene: TRBV6-4; CDR3 protein: CASIQGRGSNEQFF